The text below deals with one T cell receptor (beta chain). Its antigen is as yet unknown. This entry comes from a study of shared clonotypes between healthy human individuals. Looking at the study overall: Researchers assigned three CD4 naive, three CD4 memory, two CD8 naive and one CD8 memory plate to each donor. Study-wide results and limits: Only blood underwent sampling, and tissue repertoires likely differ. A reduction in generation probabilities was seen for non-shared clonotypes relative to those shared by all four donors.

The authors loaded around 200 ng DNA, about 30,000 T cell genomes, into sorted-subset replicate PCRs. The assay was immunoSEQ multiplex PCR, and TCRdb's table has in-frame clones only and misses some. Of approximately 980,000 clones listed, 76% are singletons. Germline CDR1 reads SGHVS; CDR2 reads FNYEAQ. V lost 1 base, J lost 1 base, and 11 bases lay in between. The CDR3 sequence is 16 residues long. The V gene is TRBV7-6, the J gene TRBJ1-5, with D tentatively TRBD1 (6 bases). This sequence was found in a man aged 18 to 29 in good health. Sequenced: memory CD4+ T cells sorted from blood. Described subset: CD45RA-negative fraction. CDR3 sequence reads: CASSLGTEGSNQPQHF. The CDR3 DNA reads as TGTGCCAGCAGCTTAGGGACAGAGGGCAGCAATCAGCCCCAGCATTTT.